Sequencing of this T cell receptor (beta chain) was carried out in a study of radiotherapy plus CTLA-4 blockade in lung cancer. The wider study: Among enrolled patients, over 15% responded and less than 40% achieved disease control.

The protocol was immunoSEQ multiplex PCR, while the TCRdb copy is restricted to in-frame clones and leaves out a portion. The top ten hold approximately 9.9% of the sample, which has 70,000 to 85,000 clones, under 75% seen once. People whose metastatic non-small-cell lung cancer was chemo-refractory got focal radiation along with CTLA-4 blockade by ipilimumab. This clone was recorded only once. The CDR3 spans 15 residues. The V end lost 4 bases, the J end lost 4 bases, and 17 bases lay between the germline ends. Germline V lookup: CDR1 SGDLS, CDR2 YYNGEE. The sample here was peripheral blood, taken from a patient treated with radiotherapy plus ipilimumab. The chain has TRBV9 and TRBJ2-5; tentatively, D is TRBD1 (5 bases). This sequence originates from a human donor with non-small cell lung cancer whose response to radiotherapy plus ipilimumab could not be evaluated. CDR3 nucleotides: TGTGCCAGCAGCCTCGGCCCCCAGGGCGGAGAGACCCAGTACTTC. Encoded protein: CASSLGPQGGETQYF.